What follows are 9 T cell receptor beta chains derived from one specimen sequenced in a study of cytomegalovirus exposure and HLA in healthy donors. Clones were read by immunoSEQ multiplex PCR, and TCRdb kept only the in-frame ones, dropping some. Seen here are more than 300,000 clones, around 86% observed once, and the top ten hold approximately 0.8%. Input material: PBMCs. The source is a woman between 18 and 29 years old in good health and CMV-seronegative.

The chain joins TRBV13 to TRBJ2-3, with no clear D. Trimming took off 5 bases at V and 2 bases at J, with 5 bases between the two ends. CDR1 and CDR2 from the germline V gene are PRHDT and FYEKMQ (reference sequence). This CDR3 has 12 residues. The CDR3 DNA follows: TGTGCCAGCAGCCTAACCACAGATACGCAGTATTTT. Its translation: CASSLTTDTQYF.

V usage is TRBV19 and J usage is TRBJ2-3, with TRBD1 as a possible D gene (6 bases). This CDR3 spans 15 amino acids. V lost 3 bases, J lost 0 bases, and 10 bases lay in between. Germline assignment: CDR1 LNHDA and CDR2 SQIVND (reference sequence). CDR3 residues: CASSMQGPSTDTQYF. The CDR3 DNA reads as TGTGCCAGTAGTATGCAGGGGCCGAGCACAGATACGCAGTATTTT.

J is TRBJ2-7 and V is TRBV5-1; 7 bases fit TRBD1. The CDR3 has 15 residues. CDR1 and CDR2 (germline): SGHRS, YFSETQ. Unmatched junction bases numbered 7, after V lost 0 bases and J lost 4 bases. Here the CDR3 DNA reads TGCGCCAGCAGCTTGGCGCAGGGGGTCTCGTACGAGCAGTACTTC. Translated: CASSLAQGVSYEQYF.

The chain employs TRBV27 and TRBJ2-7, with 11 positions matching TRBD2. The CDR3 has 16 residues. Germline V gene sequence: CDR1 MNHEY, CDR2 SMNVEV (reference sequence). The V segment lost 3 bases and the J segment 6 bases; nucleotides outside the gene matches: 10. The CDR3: CASSFLAGGYRGEQYF. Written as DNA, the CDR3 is TGTGCCAGCAGTTTCTTAGCGGGAGGGTACCGGGGCGAGCAGTACTTC.

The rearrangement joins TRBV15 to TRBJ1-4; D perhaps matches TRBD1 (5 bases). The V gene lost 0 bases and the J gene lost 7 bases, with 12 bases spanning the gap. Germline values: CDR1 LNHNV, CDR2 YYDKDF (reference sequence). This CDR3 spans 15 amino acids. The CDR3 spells CATSRDQGRAEKLFF. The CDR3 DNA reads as TGTGCCACCAGCAGAGATCAGGGAAGAGCTGAAAAACTGTTTTTT.

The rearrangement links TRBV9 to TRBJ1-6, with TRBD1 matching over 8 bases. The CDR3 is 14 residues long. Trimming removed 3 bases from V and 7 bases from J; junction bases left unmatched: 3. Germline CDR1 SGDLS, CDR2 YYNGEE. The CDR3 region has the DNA TGTGCCAGCAGCGGGGACAGGAGGAATTCACCCCTCCACTTT. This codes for CASSGDRRNSPLHF.

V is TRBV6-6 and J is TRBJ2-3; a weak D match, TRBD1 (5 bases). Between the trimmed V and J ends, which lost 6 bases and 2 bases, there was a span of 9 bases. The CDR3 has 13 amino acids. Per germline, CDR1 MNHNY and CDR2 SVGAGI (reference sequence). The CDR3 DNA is TGTGCCAGCAGCCAGGGCTACACAGATACGCAGTATTTT. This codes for CASSQGYTDTQYF.

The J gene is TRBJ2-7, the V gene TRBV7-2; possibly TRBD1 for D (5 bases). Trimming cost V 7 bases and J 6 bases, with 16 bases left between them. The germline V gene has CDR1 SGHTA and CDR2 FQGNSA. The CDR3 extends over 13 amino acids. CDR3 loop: CASTSRLGLEQYF. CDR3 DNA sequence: TGTGCCAGCACCTCCCGCCTGGGGCTCGAGCAGTACTTC.

Here the CDR3 DNA reads TGCGCCAGCAGCTCCAGGGCATCGGGCGAGCAGTACTTC. Its translation is CASSSRASGEQYF. This chain links TRBV5-1 with TRBJ2-7; D might be TRBD1 (5 bases). This CDR3 region has 13 residues. V was shortened by 3 bases and J by 6 bases, with 13 bases between the two germline ends. Germline V gene lookup returns CDR1 SGHRS and CDR2 YFSETQ.